This T cell receptor beta chain was found in a study of cytomegalovirus exposure and HLA in healthy donors. At the level of the study: Among the 350 to 400 donors who were genotyped, 70% to 90% fell in the genetic ancestry cluster that is associated with self-reported Caucasian donors. The study, taken as a whole, reports: Segments of the TCR beta V type were, in most cases, productive about 90% or about 30% of the time in an earlier analysis. An Asian-associated ancestry cluster reportedly showed fewer N-insertions than the approximately 700-donor mean in a later analysis.

The germline V gene has CDR1 MGHDK and CDR2 SYGVNS. V lost 1 base to trimming and J lost 4 bases; unmatched junction nucleotides: 1. The CDR3 totals 15 residues. PCR employed 60 Vbeta and 13 Jbeta primers. Sequenced by immunoSEQ multiplex PCR; TCRdb stores in-frame clones only, minus some. The sample records about 160,000 clones, about 80% being singletons. All the people who gave samples were healthy bone marrow donors. Worth noting for this clone: Its specificity is not known.

The sequenced material came from PBMCs. The chain links TRBV25-1 to TRBJ2-1, with 10 positions matching TRBD2. The TCR sequence derives from a young man in good health and CMV-seronegative. CDR3 region: CASSELAGGYNEQFF. CDR3 in DNA: TGTGCCAGCAGTGAATTAGCGGGGGGTTACAATGAGCAGTTCTTC.